One and the same sample provided the 14 T cell receptor beta chains below, sequenced in a study of blood T cell repertoires in COVID-19. Method: immunoSEQ multiplex PCR; TCRdb's copy keeps in-frame clones and lacks some. The sample holds tens of thousands of clones, 65% to 85% seen once. The specimen was peripheral blood. The receptors originated from a man between 65 and 80 years old with COVID-19, enrolled during active disease.

The chain is built from TRBV19 and TRBJ1-2; 9 bases are a match to TRBD1. Germline loops: CDR1 LNHDA, CDR2 SQIVND (reference sequence). V trimming: 3 bases; J trimming: 6 bases; junction bases outside the gene matches: 5. The CDR3 has 14 amino acids. The DNA for the CDR3 is TGTGCCAGTAGTATCTCCGGGACAGGGAATGGCTACACCTTC. This sequence encodes CASSISGTGNGYTF.

The chain carries TRBV18 and TRBJ2-5, with D perhaps TRBD1 (6 bases). The CDR3 is 13 amino acids. Germline CDR1 KGHSH, CDR2 LQKENI. V lost 5 bases, J lost 2 bases, and 9 bases lay in between. CDR3 bases: TGTGCCAGCTCATTCGGACAGCAAGAGACCCAGTACTTC. This codes for CASSFGQQETQYF. The full variable domain, rest sourced from reference TRBV18 and TRBJ2-5, is NAGVMQNPRHLVRRRGQEARLRCSPMKGHSHVYWYRQLPEEGLKFMVYLQKENIIDESGMPKERFSAEFPKEGPSILRIQQVVRGDSAAYFCASSFGQQETQYFGPGTRLLVL.

The count of this clone is one. This chain links TRBV29-1 with TRBJ2-3; TRBD2 matches at 11 bases. CDR1 is SQVTM and CDR2 is ANQGSEA in the germline V gene. The length of the CDR3 is 16 residues. With V trimmed by 4 bases and J by 1 base, 7 bases remained unmatched. The CDR3 reads CSVVGTSGRGTDTQYF. The DNA for the CDR3 is TGCAGCGTTGTGGGTACTAGCGGGAGAGGCACAGATACGCAGTATTTT.

This rearrangement joins TRBV5-1 to TRBJ1-6, with 8 positions matching TRBD1. The CDR3 sequence is 15 residues long. V gave up 1 base and J gave up 7 bases; unmatched junction bases: 4. CDR1 and CDR2 (germline): SGHRS, YFSETQ. The CDR3 reads CASSLSAGGNSPLHF. The DNA of the CDR3 is TGCGCCAGCAGCTTGTCTGCAGGGGGCAATTCACCCCTCCACTTT.

This clone was counted once. V usage is TRBV7-2 and J usage is TRBJ2-7; TRBD1 agrees at 9 bases. Germline-derived CDR1 and CDR2 are SGHTA and FQGNSA. The J segment lost 8 bases and the V segment lost 1 base, leaving 15 bases of the junction unmatched. The CDR3 totals 17 residues. Here the CDR3 reads CASSLGRTGTGTMKQYF. In DNA form, the CDR3 reads TGTGCCAGCAGCTTAGGGCGCACCGGGACAGGGACGATGAAGCAGTACTTC.

V and J are TRBV2 and TRBJ2-3, with a weak D call TRBD2 (6 bases). This CDR3 contains 16 residues. CDR1 and CDR2 (germline): SNHLY, FYNNEI. Trimming stripped 2 bases from V and 1 base from J, with 13 bases between. CDR3 in amino acids: CASSELGGAGTDTQYF. The CDR3 DNA reads as TGTGCCAGCAGTGAACTCGGCGGGGCAGGCACAGATACGCAGTATTTT.

The gene calls are TRBV6-5 and TRBJ1-5; the D gene is possibly TRBD1 (5 bases). The CDR3 sequence is 15 residues long. The V gene lost 5 bases and the J gene lost 0 bases, with 11 bases spanning the gap. Germline-derived CDR1 and CDR2 are MNHEY and SVGAGI. The CDR3: CASSPRGSSNQPQHF. Here the CDR3 DNA reads TGTGCCAGCAGTCCCCGGGGGAGTAGCAATCAGCCCCAGCATTTT.

The V and J genes are TRBV19 and TRBJ2-2; 9 bases are a match to TRBD1. Germline trimming cut 7 bases from V and 6 bases from J; bases unmatched to any gene: 9. The V gene's germline CDR1 is LNHDA and CDR2 SQIVND (reference sequence). The CDR3 covers 15 residues. CDR3 in DNA: TGTGCCAGTACCAGACGGGGACAGGGAGCCGGGGAGCTGTTTTTT. It codes for CASTRRGQGAGELFF.

The chain employs TRBV7-2 and TRBJ2-1, with TRBD2 matching 7 bases. The CDR3 is made up of 15 amino acids. V was clipped by 1 base and J by 7 bases; unmatched bases: 7. In germline, CDR1 is SGHTA, CDR2 FQGNSA. Here the CDR3 reads CASSLVGGSSNEQFF. The CDR3 region has the DNA TGTGCCAGCAGCTTAGTTGGCGGGAGTTCTAATGAGCAGTTCTTC.

V is TRBV7-9 and J is TRBJ2-2; TRBD1 matches 7 bases. The CDR3 runs to 16 residues. V was clipped by 4 bases and J by 4 bases; unmatched bases: 9. The germline gives CDR1 SEHNR, CDR2 FQNEAQ (reference sequence). Here the CDR3 DNA reads TGTGCCAGCAGCTCCCACCGTCAGGGGGTCACCGGGGAGCTGTTTTTT. Its translation is CASSSHRQGVTGELFF.

The chain uses TRBV5-1 and TRBJ1-2, with TRBD1 matching over 7 bases. V trimming: 4 bases; J trimming: 3 bases; junction bases outside the gene matches: 9. CDR3 length: 15 amino acids. Germline values: CDR1 SGHRS, CDR2 YFSETQ. Written as DNA, the CDR3 is TGCGCCAGCAGCCCAACCACAGGGGTAGACTATGGCTACACCTTC. It codes for CASSPTTGVDYGYTF.

V gene TRBV27 combines with J gene TRBJ1-5; TRBD1 agrees at 8 bases. Per germline, CDR1 MNHEY and CDR2 SMNVEV (reference sequence). Trimming took 7 bases from V and 0 from J; bases not matched to a gene: 17. This CDR3 has 19 amino acids. The CDR3 reads CASTLPRGTGVYSNQPQHF. The CDR3 DNA is TGTGCCAGCACCCTTCCGAGGGGGACAGGCGTCTATAGCAATCAGCCCCAGCATTTT.

This clone showed up just once. CDR3 region: CASRRHRAGVPTDTQYF. The DNA of the CDR3 is TGTGCCAGCAGACGTCATCGCGCGGGAGTACCTACAGATACGCAGTATTTT. The chain couples TRBV7-8 to TRBJ2-3; TRBD2 matches 7 bases. The CDR3 totals 17 residues. The germline gives CDR1 SGHVS, CDR2 FQNEAQ. V was clipped by 6 bases and J by 3 bases; unmatched bases: 15.

This clone was counted only a few times. The chain combines TRBV2 with TRBJ1-2; the match to TRBD1 covers 7 bases. The CDR3 is 14 residues long. Germline lookup yields CDR1 SNHLY and CDR2 FYNNEI. The V gene end was trimmed by 6 bases and the J gene end by 5 bases; junction bases not matched to a gene: 9. The CDR3 region is CASSHRGPGYGYTF. As DNA, the CDR3 is TGTGCCAGCAGCCACAGGGGCCCGGGGTATGGCTACACCTTC. The variable domain in full, completed from reference TRBV2 and TRBJ1-2, reads EPEVTQTPSHQVTQMGQEVILRCVPISNHLYFYWYRQILGQKVEFLVSFYNNEISEKSEIFDDQFSVERPDGSNFTLKIRSTKLEDSAMYFCASSHRGPGYGYTFGSGTRLTVV.